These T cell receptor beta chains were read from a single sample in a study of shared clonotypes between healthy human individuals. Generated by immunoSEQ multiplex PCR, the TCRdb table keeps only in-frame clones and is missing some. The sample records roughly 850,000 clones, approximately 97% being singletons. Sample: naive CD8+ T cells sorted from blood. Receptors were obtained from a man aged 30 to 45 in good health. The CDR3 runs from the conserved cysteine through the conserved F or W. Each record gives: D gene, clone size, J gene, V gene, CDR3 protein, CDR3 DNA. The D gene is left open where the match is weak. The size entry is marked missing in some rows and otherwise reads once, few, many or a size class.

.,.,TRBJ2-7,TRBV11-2,CASSTTPWGYEQYF,TGTGCCAGCAGTACTACCCCGTGGGGCTACGAGCAGTACTTC
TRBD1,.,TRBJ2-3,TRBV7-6,CASSSWTGTDTQYF,TGTGCCAGCAGCTCCTGGACAGGGACAGATACGCAGTATTTT
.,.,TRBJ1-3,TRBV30,CAWSTYPDGFGNTIYF,TGTGCCTGGAGCACGTACCCTGACGGTTTTGGAAACACCATATATTTT
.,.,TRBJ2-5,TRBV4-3,CASSHAGSGETQYF,TGCGCCAGCAGCCATGCCGGGTCTGGGGAGACCCAGTACTTC
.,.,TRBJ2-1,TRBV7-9,CASSSAEHNEQFF,TGTGCCAGCAGCTCGGCCGAGCACAATGAGCAGTTCTTC
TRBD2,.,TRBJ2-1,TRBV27,CASSKPGLAVNEQFF,TGTGCCAGCAGTAAACCGGGACTAGCGGTAAATGAGCAGTTCTTC
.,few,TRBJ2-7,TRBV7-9,CASTDRSYEQYF,TGTGCCTCCACGGACAGATCCTACGAGCAGTACTTC
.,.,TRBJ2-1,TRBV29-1,CSVDDNEQFF,TGCAGCGTTGATGACAATGAGCAGTTCTTC
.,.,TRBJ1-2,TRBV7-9,CASSLPGTTTHGYTF,TGTGCCAGCAGCTTACCCGGGACAACGACACATGGCTACACCTTC
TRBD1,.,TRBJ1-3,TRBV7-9,CASSPYPGQGKDTIYF,TGTGCCAGCAGCCCCTACCCGGGACAGGGGAAGGACACCATATATTTT
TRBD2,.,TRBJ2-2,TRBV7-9,CASSFPPSGRGTGELFF,TGTGCCAGCAGCTTTCCCCCCAGCGGGAGGGGCACCGGGGAGCTGTTTTTT
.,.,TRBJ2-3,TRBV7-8,CASSPIVAQTDTQYF,TGTGCCAGCAGCCCCATCGTGGCCCAAACAGATACGCAGTATTTT
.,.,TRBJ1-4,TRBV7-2,CASSSSLRAGIEKLFF,TGTGCCAGCAGCTCATCTCTCAGGGCTGGTATTGAAAAACTGTTTTTT
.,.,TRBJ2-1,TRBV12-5,CASATDAYNEQFF,TGTGCTTCTGCTACGGACGCCTACAATGAGCAGTTCTTC
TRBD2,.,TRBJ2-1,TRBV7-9,CASSTSGNEQFF,TGTGCCAGCAGTACTAGCGGCAATGAGCAGTTCTTC
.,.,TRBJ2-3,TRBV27,CASSPRGRMDTQYF,TGTGCCAGCAGTCCTAGGGGTAGAATGGATACGCAGTATTTT
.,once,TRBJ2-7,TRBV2,CASSTLDYPYEQYF,TGTGCCAGCAGCACCCTTGACTATCCCTACGAGCAGTACTTC
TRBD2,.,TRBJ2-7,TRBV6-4,CASSSLGLASRPVSYEQYF,TGTGCCAGCAGTAGCCTGGGACTAGCGTCTCGTCCTGTCTCCTACGAGCAGTACTTC
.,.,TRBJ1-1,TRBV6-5,CASSGGGGLPEAFF,TGTGCCAGCAGTGGCGGGGGGGGTCTCCCTGAAGCTTTCTTT
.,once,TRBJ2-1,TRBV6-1,CASSDWPPADNEQFF,TGTGCCAGCAGTGACTGGCCCCCGGCAGACAATGAGCAGTTCTTC
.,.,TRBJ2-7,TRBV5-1,CASSLLPTGRYEQYF,TGCGCCAGCAGCTTGTTACCGACAGGCCGGTACGAGCAGTACTTC
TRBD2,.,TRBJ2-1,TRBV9,CASSVLAGGLYEQFF,TGTGCCAGCAGCGTATTAGCGGGAGGTTTATATGAGCAGTTCTTC
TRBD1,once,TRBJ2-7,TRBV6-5,CASSFRDREVYEQYF,TGTGCCAGCAGTTTCCGGGACAGGGAGGTTTACGAGCAGTACTTC
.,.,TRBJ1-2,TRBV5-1,CASSLAVLRTEKNYGYTF,TGCGCCAGCAGCTTGGCCGTTCTCCGGACCGAGAAAAACTATGGCTACACCTTC
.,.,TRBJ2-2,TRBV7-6,CASSYPTGGPNTGELFF,TGTGCCAGCAGCTACCCCACGGGCGGACCGAACACCGGGGAGCTGTTTTTT
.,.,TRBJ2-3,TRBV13,CASSLETDTQYF,TGTGCCAGCAGCTTGGAAACAGATACGCAGTATTTT
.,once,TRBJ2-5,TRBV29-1,CSVEVLETQYF,TGCAGCGTTGAAGTCCTAGAGACCCAGTACTTC
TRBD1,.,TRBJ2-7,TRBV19,CASTPGQGEYEQYF,TGTGCCAGTACCCCGGGACAGGGGGAATACGAGCAGTACTTC
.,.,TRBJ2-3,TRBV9,CASSVATELATDTQYF,TGTGCCAGCAGCGTAGCGACCGAGCTTGCCACAGATACGCAGTATTTT
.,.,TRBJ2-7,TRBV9,CASSTSVRGPSYEQYF,TGTGCCAGCAGCACCTCAGTCAGAGGTCCTTCCTACGAGCAGTACTTC
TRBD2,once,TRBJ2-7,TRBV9,CASSEGRQGTSGIYEQYF,TGTGCCAGCAGCGAGGGGCGACAGGGTACTAGCGGGATCTACGAGCAGTACTTC
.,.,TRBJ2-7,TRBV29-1,CSVVTGGSYEQYF,TGCAGCGTTGTTACGGGCGGAAGCTACGAGCAGTACTTC
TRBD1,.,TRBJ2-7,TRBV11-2,CASSSLRQGTYEQYF,TGTGCCAGCAGCTCCTTAAGACAGGGAACCTACGAGCAGTACTTC
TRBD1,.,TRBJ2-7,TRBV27,CASSQGTGGRGYF,TGTGCCAGCAGTCAAGGGACAGGGGGCCGTGGATACTTC
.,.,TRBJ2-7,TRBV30,CAWRLLDSYEQYF,TGTGCCTGGAGGTTGCTAGACTCCTACGAGCAGTACTTC
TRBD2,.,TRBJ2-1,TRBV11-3,CASSPGTSGRDNEQFF,TGTGCCAGCAGCCCCGGGACTAGCGGGAGAGACAATGAGCAGTTCTTC
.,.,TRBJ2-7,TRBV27,CASSFGGNEQYF,TGTGCCAGCAGTTTTGGGGGGAACGAGCAGTACTTC
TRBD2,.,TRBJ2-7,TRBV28,CASSFFRGDPREQYF,TGTGCCAGCAGTTTCTTCCGGGGGGACCCGCGAGAGCAGTACTTC
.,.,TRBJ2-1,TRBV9,CASGGNEQFF,TGTGCCAGCGGGGGTAATGAGCAGTTCTTC
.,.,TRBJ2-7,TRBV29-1,CSVVMDRPYEQYF,TGCAGCGTTGTAATGGACAGACCCTACGAGCAGTACTTC
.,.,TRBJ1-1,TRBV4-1,CASSQAGTTNTEAFF,TGCGCCAGCAGCCAAGCCGGGACTACAAACACTGAAGCTTTCTTT
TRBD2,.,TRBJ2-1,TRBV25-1,CASSELGGTGNEQFF,TGTGCCAGCAGTGAACTGGGGGGGACTGGCAATGAGCAGTTCTTC
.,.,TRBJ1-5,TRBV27,CASTGTAEGNQPQHF,TGTGCCAGCACTGGGACTGCTGAGGGCAATCAGCCCCAGCATTTT
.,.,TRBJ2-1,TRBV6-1,CASSDGGQQDDEQFF,TGTGCCAGCAGTGATGGGGGGCAGCAAGACGATGAGCAGTTCTTC
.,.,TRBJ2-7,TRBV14,CASSQESGHEQYF,TGTGCCAGCAGCCAAGAAAGTGGACACGAGCAGTACTTC
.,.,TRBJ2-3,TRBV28,CASSPVPYTDTQYF,TGTGCCAGCAGCCCGGTCCCGTACACAGATACGCAGTATTTT
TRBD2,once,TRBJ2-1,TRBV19,CASTAGSSYNEQFF,TGTGCCAGTACAGCGGGGAGCTCCTACAATGAGCAGTTCTTC
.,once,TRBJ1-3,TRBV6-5,CASSSGVGVGNTIYF,TGTGCCAGCAGCTCTGGGGTTGGGGTTGGAAACACCATATATTTT
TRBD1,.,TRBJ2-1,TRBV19,CASSPRQGHRNEQFF,TGTGCCAGTAGTCCGAGACAGGGGCATCGGAATGAGCAGTTCTTC
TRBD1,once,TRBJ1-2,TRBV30,CAWSSWGQSGYTF,TGTGCCTGGAGTAGTTGGGGACAGTCCGGCTACACCTTC
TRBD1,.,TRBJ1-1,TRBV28,CASREQGDGTEAFF,TGTGCCAGCAGAGAACAGGGGGATGGCACTGAAGCTTTCTTT
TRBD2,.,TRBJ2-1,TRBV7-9,CASSATSGSEYEQFF,TGTGCCAGCAGCGCGACTAGCGGGAGCGAATATGAGCAGTTCTTC
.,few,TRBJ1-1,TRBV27,CASRSVSGRPFF,TGTGCCAGCAGGTCCGTCTCTGGCCGGCCTTTCTTT
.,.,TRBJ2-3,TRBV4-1,CASSQVRGGPDTQYF,TGCGCCAGCAGCCAAGTAAGGGGAGGACCAGATACGCAGTATTTT
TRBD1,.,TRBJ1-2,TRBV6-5,CASSYPGQHGYTF,TGTGCCAGCAGTTACCCGGGACAGCATGGCTACACCTTC
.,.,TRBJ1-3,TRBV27,CASSLSGYSGNTIYF,TGTGCCAGCAGTCTTAGCGGATACTCTGGAAACACCATATATTTT
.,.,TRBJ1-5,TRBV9,CASSEGGYSNQPQHF,TGTGCCAGCAGCGAGGGAGGGTATAGCAATCAGCCCCAGCATTTT